The 8 T cell receptor beta chains below come from one sample, sequenced in a study of T cell responses to AZD1222 COVID-19 vaccine. Sequencing was performed with immunoSEQ multiplex PCR; in TCRdb, only in-frame clones are kept and a portion is missing. The top ten clones hold 7.5% of a sample with approximately 97,000 clones, about 89% of them seen once. The sample in question was peripheral blood, obtained on day 0 of AZD1222 vaccination. These receptors originate from an adult in good health.

The V and J genes are TRBV13 and TRBJ1-1; D uncertain. Looked up from germline, CDR1 is PRHDT and CDR2 is FYEKMQ (reference sequence). Trimming removed 1 base at V and 11 bases at J, with 5 bases between. CDR3 length equals 10 residues. CDR3 region: CASSLVGAFF. The CDR3 DNA follows: TGTGCCAGCAGCTTAGTTGGCGCTTTCTTT.

This sequence joins TRBV28 and TRBJ2-5; TRBD2 matches at 7 bases. CDR3 size: 15 residues. The germline V gene encodes CDR1 MDHEN and CDR2 SYDVKM. V was pared by 2 bases and J by 6 bases, with 9 bases of the junction left unmatched. CDR3 nucleotides: TGTGCCAGCAGTTTAAGTGCGGGAGCTAGAAAGACCCAGTACTTC. This sequence encodes CASSLSAGARKTQYF. Together with reference TRBV28 and TRBJ2-5, the CDR3 gives the full variable domain: DVKVTQSSRYLVKRTGEKVFLECVQDMDHENMFWYRQDPGLGLRLIYFSYDVKMKEKGDIPEGYSVSREKKERFSLILESASTNQTSMYLCASSLSAGARKTQYFGPGTRLLVL.

V is TRBV2 and J is TRBJ1-4, with a possible D match to TRBD1 (5 bases). The CDR3 sequence is 14 residues long. The germline CDR1 and CDR2 sequences are SNHLY and FYNNEI. Deletions cut 6 bases from V and 4 bases from J, with 12 bases between. The CDR3 DNA follows: TGTGCCAGCAGGGGGCGTGGGAATAATGAAAAACTGTTTTTT. Amino acid sequence: CASRGRGNNEKLFF.

The V and J genes are TRBV5-6 and TRBJ2-3; no firm D call. The V end was cut by 5 bases, the J end by 6 bases, with 10 bases between. Germline CDR1 reads SGHDT; CDR2 reads YYEEEE. The CDR3 consists of 12 residues. This chain's CDR3 is CASRLIGDTQYF. In DNA, the CDR3 is TGTGCCAGCAGGCTAATCGGGGATACGCAGTATTTT.

CDR3 sequence reads: CASSPPGPIYEQYF. The CDR3 DNA sequence: TGTGCCAGCTCACCACCGGGGCCTATCTACGAGCAGTACTTC. The rearrangement joins TRBV18 to TRBJ2-7; TRBD1 might be the D (5 bases). Germline V gene lookup returns CDR1 KGHSH and CDR2 LQKENI. Trimming removed 0 bases at V and 3 bases at J, with 9 bases between. The CDR3 contains 14 residues.

This chain's CDR3 is CASSWTGTSSGNTIYF. The CDR3 nucleotides read TGTGCCAGCAGTTGGACAGGGACGAGCTCTGGAAACACCATATATTTT. The V gene is TRBV27, the J gene TRBJ1-3; 8 positions agree with TRBD1. The V segment lost 4 bases and the J segment 0 bases; nucleotides outside the gene matches: 5. The germline gives CDR1 MNHEY, CDR2 SMNVEV (reference sequence). This CDR3 is 16 amino acids long.

V is TRBV12-5 and J is TRBJ2-6; D could derive from TRBD1 or TRBD2 (5 bases each). This CDR3 is built from 23 residues. Trimming removed 4 bases from V and 0 bases from J, with 31 bases in between. In germline, CDR1 is LGHNT, CDR2 FRNRAP. Here the CDR3 DNA reads TGTGCTAGTGGTTCCCGACCAGTACCCGGGACGGATCGACCTAGCTCTGGGGCCAACGTCCTGACTTTC. The encoded protein is CASGSRPVPGTDRPSSGANVLTF.

The rearrangement links TRBV3-1 (or the pseudogene TRBV3-2) to TRBJ1-3, with a weak D call TRBD1 (5 bases). The germline CDR1 and CDR2 sequences are LGHDT and YNNKEL (reference sequence). CDR3 length: 16 residues. Trimming cost V 4 bases and J 0 bases, with 13 bases left between them. CDR3 coding DNA: TGTGCCAGCAGCCGTTTGGACACCTACTCTGGAAACACCATATATTTT. Protein product: CASSRLDTYSGNTIYF.